This entry concerns a single TCR beta chain. Its specificity is not known. The length of the CDR3 is 14 residues. V was pared by 6 bases and J by 2 bases, with 13 bases between. CDR1 MNHEY and CDR2 SMNVEV come from the germline V gene (reference sequence). This sample was included in a study of vaccination effects on CD4 cells after COVID-19. Findings and limits, study-wide: Late in the post-vaccination period, infection-induced and vaccine-induced clones underwent marked clonal contraction.

Antigen-specific CD4+ T cells were expanded with viral peptide pools in the ViraFEST assay before sequencing. Researchers isolated CD4+ T cells once approximately ten days of culture had elapsed. Participants each got two BNT162b2 or mRNA-1273 vaccine doses. With 8.5 to 10 ug/ml peptides and around 10 IU/ml IL-2, a few million PBMC per well were cultured. The protocol was immunoSEQ multiplex PCR, while the TCRdb copy is restricted to in-frame clones and leaves out a portion. The table includes 25,000 to 30,000 clones, around four fifths detected once. The clonotype originates from a human donor who received a COVID-19 vaccine. The material sequenced was CD4+ T cells from PBMCs cultured with HCoV-NL63 spike peptides, taken after COVID-19 vaccination. The gene calls are TRBV27 and TRBJ1-1; D gene unclear. CDR3 loop: CASRVGVPNTEAFF. The CDR3, as DNA: TGTGCCAGCAGGGTCGGGGTACCAAACACTGAAGCTTTCTTT.